A selection of T cell receptor beta chains follows, all from one sample in a study of cytomegalovirus exposure and HLA in healthy donors. TCRdb's table, derived via immunoSEQ multiplex PCR, lists solely in-frame clones and lacks some. With around 100,000 clones in the sample, the ten largest clones hold about 3.2%. Sequencing input: PBMCs. These receptors were taken from a man aged 35-49 years in good health and CMV-seronegative. Both conserved end residues are part of each CDR3. The D gene is left open where the match is weak.

d_call	j_call	v_call	cdr3_aa	cdr3_nt
TRBD2	TRBJ2-7	TRBV9	CASSGQTSGSVEQYF	TGTGCCAGCAGCGGCCAAACTAGCGGGAGTGTTGAGCAGTACTTC
-	TRBJ1-4	TRBV30	CAWSVAEKLFF	TGTGCCTGGAGTGTGGCTGAAAAACTGTTTTTT
TRBD2	TRBJ2-7	TRBV6-6	CASFLGGSPYEQYF	TGTGCCAGCTTCCTGGGGGGGAGCCCCTACGAGCAGTACTTC
TRBD2	TRBJ2-2	TRBV5-4	CASSFKAGRGGELFF	TGTGCCAGCAGCTTTAAAGCGGGGCGAGGCGGGGAGCTGTTTTTT
TRBD1	TRBJ2-1	TRBV10-3	CAISESGKVGTVTYNEQFF	TGTGCCATCAGTGAGTCGGGTAAGGTCGGGACAGTGACCTACAATGAGCAGTTCTTC
-	TRBJ2-5	TRBV7-9	CASSPLGGTQETQYF	TGTGCCAGCAGCCCTCTGGGGGGGACACAAGAGACCCAGTACTTC
TRBD1	TRBJ2-7	TRBV27	CASSFDRAEQYF	TGTGCCAGCAGTTTTGACAGGGCCGAGCAGTACTTC
TRBD2	TRBJ2-7	TRBV5-4	CASSLGGLADYEQYF	TGTGCCAGCAGCTTGGGGGGACTAGCGGATTACGAGCAGTACTTC
TRBD2	TRBJ2-1	TRBV11-3	CASSLKLAGGEQFF	TGTGCCAGCAGCTTAAAACTAGCGGGAGGTGAGCAGTTCTTC
-	TRBJ2-5	TRBV4-3	CASSQGEGGTQYF	TGCGCCAGCAGCCAAGGGGAGGGGGGTACCCAGTACTTC
-	TRBJ1-5	TRBV7-9	CASSLGRGNSNQPQHF	TGTGCCAGCAGCTTGGGTCGGGGGAATAGCAATCAGCCCCAGCATTTT
TRBD2	TRBJ2-2	TRBV7-6	CASSLAAGLAAPGELFF	TGTGCCAGCAGCTTAGCTGCGGGACTAGCGGCACCCGGGGAGCTGTTTTTT
TRBD2	TRBJ2-1	TRBV7-8	CASSLAGGTSTFGEQFF	TGTGCCAGCAGCTTAGCAGGCGGGACTAGCACGTTCGGTGAGCAGTTCTTC
-	TRBJ2-7	TRBV7-9	CASSLGMGAGSTAYEQYF	TGTGCCAGCAGCTTAGGTATGGGGGCTGGCAGTACGGCCTACGAGCAGTACTTC